This TCR beta chain was recorded in a study of response to subunit inactivated influenza vaccine. Points from the study as a whole: Only a handful of new T cells, the authors suggested, are recruited with each seasonal influenza vaccination.

The CDR3 spans 16 residues. Germline V gene data show CDR1 as SGHRS and CDR2 as YFSETQ. The V gene lost 0 bases and the J gene lost 9 bases, with 16 bases spanning the gap. TCRdb reprocessed the RT-PCR reads via MiXCR and lists one record per CDR3 protein. The sample contains around 650,000 distinct CDR3 sequences, 15% to 17% of which appear only once. This clonotype has just a few counts. No antigen is known for it. The sequences come from PBMCs from blood, collected roughly 12 days after vaccination. This sequence originates from a man aged 45-60 years who received an inactivated influenza vaccine. The chain employs TRBV5-1 and TRBJ1-6, with D possibly TRBD1 on 6 matching bases. In nucleotides, the CDR3 is TGCGCCAGCAGCTTGGACTCTACAGGGCGGGGTTCACCCCTCCACTTT. Its protein product is CASSLDSTGRGSPLHF. The complete variable domain, with remaining parts taken from reference TRBV5-1 and TRBJ1-6, reads KAGVTQTPRYLIKTRGQQVTLSCSPISGHRSVSWYQQTPGQGLQFLFEYFSETQRNKGNFPGRFSGRQFSNSRSEMNVSTLELGDSALYLCASSLDSTGRGSPLHFGNGTRLTVT.